This entry concerns a single T cell receptor beta chain. The data stem from a study of blood T cell repertoires in COVID-19. For the study at large: COVID-19 samples, acute and convalescent, were from the United States, Italy and Spain. Sources were T cells, B-cell-depleted T cells, or PBMCs; the material itself was cDNA or gDNA.

CDR1 SGHRS and CDR2 YFSETQ come from the germline V gene. The CDR3 spans 17 residues. Trimming removed 4 bases from V and 4 bases from J; junction bases left unmatched: 12. Authors' processing steps: It was from reference gene primer amplification that nucleated cell counts were estimated. Sequencing was performed with immunoSEQ multiplex PCR; in TCRdb, only in-frame clones are kept and a portion is missing. V and J calls and clone size are copied from that table; D and trimming were computed from the DNA. The repertoire holds 150,000 to 200,000 clones, approximately 87% seen once, with 0.8% to 1% in the top ten.

The specimen was peripheral blood. This clonotype was obtained from a woman under 30 who had recovered from COVID-19. The J gene is TRBJ2-3, the V gene TRBV5-1, with 10 bases identical to TRBD1. DNA of the CDR3: TGCGCCAGCAGCGGTCGGACAGGGGGACTTCTTTCAGATACGCAGTATTTT. Its translation is CASSGRTGGLLSDTQYF.